These 2 T cell receptor beta chains came from one sample sequenced in a study of control samples from healthy donors and cancer patients. Generated by immunoSEQ multiplex PCR, the TCRdb table keeps only in-frame clones and is missing some. The top ten clones hold around a fifth of a sample with 85,000 to 90,000 clones, 86% of them seen once. Sequencing used blood. The receptors stem from a man aged 30-40 years in good health.

This chain joins TRBV6-5 and TRBJ2-1; TRBD1 matches at 9 bases. The CDR3 sequence is 14 residues long. With 8 bases clipped from V and 5 bases from J, the junction kept 7 bases outside the gene matches. Germline V gene sequence: CDR1 MNHEY, CDR2 SVGAGI. The CDR3 bases are TGTGCCAGCTTCCGGGACAGGGCAAACAATGAGCAGTTCTTC. Translation: CASFRDRANNEQFF.

This chain uses TRBV5-4 with TRBJ2-3; 11 bases line up with TRBD2. CDR3 length: 16 amino acids. Germline CDR1 reads SGHNT; CDR2 reads YYREEE (reference sequence). Trimming at V came to 3 bases and at J to 3 bases, leaving 6 bases not matched to a gene. In DNA form, the CDR3 reads TGTGCCAGCAGCTCACTAGCGGGGGCGTCTACAGATACGCAGTATTTT. Translating it yields CASSSLAGASTDTQYF.